Presented here are 32 T cell receptor beta chains from one specimen sequenced in a study of T cells in Graves' hyperthyroidism and ophthalmopathy. Amplified regions were TCR beta CDR3 sequences from RNA transcripts. Using the HTBI primer set, a first-round RT-PCR was run on the TCR CDR3. TCRdb used MiXCR to reprocess the multiplex PCR reads, holding one entry per CDR3 protein. Counted here are about 620,000 distinct CDR3 sequences, 16% occurring once; the ten biggest clones make up around 3.9%. Sequenced input: blood. The receptors stem from a woman between 25 and 40 years old with Graves' hyperthyroidism.

This clonotype showed up just a few times. The rearrangement uses TRBV28 and TRBJ2-1; 9 nucleotides line up with TRBD2. Germline loops: CDR1 MDHEN, CDR2 SYDVKM. This CDR3 region has 18 residues. Germline trimming cut 4 bases from V and 9 bases from J; bases unmatched to any gene: 19. For the CDR3, the DNA is TGTGCCAGCAGTTCCCTCCAGAGGGGCGGGAGGGAAGGCAGTGAGCAGTTCTTC. Protein product: CASSSLQRGGREGSEQFF.

This rearrangement joins TRBV6-1 to TRBJ2-6, with TRBD2 matching over 16 bases. The V and J ends lost 8 bases and 1 base, in that order; junction bases with no gene match: 8. The CDR3 spans 19 residues. The germline CDR1 and CDR2 sequences are MNHNS and SASEGT. This chain's CDR3 is CASPGLAGGPLSGANVLTF. CDR3 bases: TGTGCCAGCCCGGGACTAGCGGGAGGGCCCTTATCTGGGGCCAACGTCCTGACTTTC.

This clonotype has more than one count but fewer than ten. The chain couples TRBV7-9 to TRBJ1-5, with a possible D match to TRBD1 (5 bases). Germline CDR1 is SEHNR and CDR2 is FQNEAQ (reference sequence). Trimming took 7 bases from V and 7 from J, leaving 17 bases between them. CDR3 length equals 14 residues. CDR3 DNA sequence: TGTGCCAGCACCATGGGGGGTAGGGAACAGCCCCAGCATTTT. Encoded protein: CASTMGGREQPQHF.

The sample holds one count of this clonotype. With a much larger clone just one base away, this may be a read error. The conserved phenylalanine or tryptophan is not found at the CDR3 terminus, so this likely reflects a read error. The rearrangement joins TRBV28 to TRBJ1-2; D is uncertain. V lost 5 bases and J lost 0, with 10 bases in between. CDR1 and CDR2 from the germline V gene are MDHEN and SYDVKM. This CDR3 comprises 14 residues. The CDR3 nucleotides read TGTGCCAGCAGTGAAGAGTTAGCTAACTATGGCTACACCCTC. Translating gives CASSEELANYGYTL.

Only a few counts were recorded for this clonotype. V and J are TRBV19 and TRBJ1-2; D is unclear. The length of the CDR3 is 14 residues. The V gene's germline CDR1 is LNHDA and CDR2 SQIVND (reference sequence). The V end was cut by 3 bases, the J end by 8 bases, with 16 bases between. The CDR3 DNA sequence: TGTGCCAGTAGTATCACCGGGAGCCTTCTCGGCTACACCTTC. Translation: CASSITGSLLGYTF.

This rearrangement joins TRBV27 to TRBJ1-1; possibly TRBD1 for D (6 bases). CDR3 length: 15 residues. V was clipped by 3 bases and J by 2 bases, with 13 bases between them. Germline loops: CDR1 MNHEY, CDR2 SMNVEV (reference sequence). CDR3 protein: CASSFMTGTNTEAFF. The DNA for the CDR3 is TGTGCCAGCAGTTTCATGACAGGAACAAACACTGAAGCTTTCTTT.

This clonotype was counted between two and nine times. The V and J genes are TRBV29-1 and TRBJ1-2; TRBD1 aligns across 9 bases. With 8 bases clipped from V and 8 bases from J, the junction kept 6 bases outside the gene matches. CDR1 is SQVTM and CDR2 is ANQGSEA in the germline V gene. The CDR3 is 11 amino acids. CDR3 sequence: CSSGTGNGYTF. The CDR3 nucleotides read TGCAGCTCGGGGACAGGGAACGGCTACACCTTC.

This clonotype was observed a handful of times. This chain uses TRBV4-3 with TRBJ2-1; D is perhaps TRBD1 or TRBD2 (5 bases each). The germline CDR1 and CDR2 sequences are LGHNA and YSLEER. Trimming took off 1 base at V and 0 bases at J, with 16 bases between the two ends. The CDR3 contains 18 residues. Written as DNA, the CDR3 is TGCGCCAGCAGCCAAGGAGGGGCGGAGTGGTTCTCCTACAATGAGCAGTTCTTC. This codes for CASSQGGAEWFSYNEQFF.

This clonotype was picked up a small number of times. This chain connects TRBV6-2 or TRBV6-3 to TRBJ2-7, with 8 bases matching TRBD2. This CDR3 spans 14 amino acids. V shed 6 bases, J shed 6 bases, and the junction held 10 bases outside the gene matches. The germline CDR1 and CDR2 sequences are MNHEY and SVGEGT. As DNA, the CDR3 is TGTGCCAGCAGGAGACTAGCGATCCCCCCCGAGCAGTACTTC. It encodes CASRRLAIPPEQYF.

This clonotype was seen ten or more times. The chain uses TRBV28 and TRBJ2-1; 8 nucleotides match TRBD2. The J segment lost 3 bases and the V segment lost 6 bases, leaving 7 bases of the junction unmatched. Germline V gene lookup returns CDR1 MDHEN and CDR2 SYDVKM. The CDR3 has 15 residues. The CDR3: CASREERESYNEQFF. The CDR3 DNA reads as TGTGCCAGCAGGGAGGAGCGGGAGAGCTACAATGAGCAGTTCTTC.

There are a few counts of this clonotype. CDR3 nucleotide sequence: TGTGCCAGCAGCTCCCAGGGTAGCGGGATTAGAGATGAGCAGTTCTTC. The encoded protein is CASSSQGSGIRDEQFF. The rearrangement links TRBV13 to TRBJ2-1, with TRBD2 matching over 8 bases. Germline V gene sequence: CDR1 PRHDT, CDR2 FYEKMQ (reference sequence). The J segment lost 8 bases and the V segment lost 4 bases, leaving 13 bases of the junction unmatched. The CDR3 totals 16 residues. Using reference TRBV13 and TRBJ2-1 for the parts outside the CDR3, the full variable domain is AAGVIQSPRHLIKEKRETATLKCYPIPRHDTVYWYQQGPGQDPQFLISFYEKMQSDKGSIPDRFSAQQFSDYHSELNMSSLELGDSALYFCASSSQGSGIRDEQFFGPGTRLTVL.

This clonotype was observed a few times. This sequence joins TRBV20-1 and TRBJ1-6; D is undetermined. The CDR3 runs 12 residues. The V gene's germline CDR1 is DFQATT and CDR2 SNEGSKA (reference sequence). With 0 bases removed from V and 7 bases from J, the gap between germline ends came to 4 bases. CDR3 amino acids: CSARDLNSPLHF. Here the CDR3 DNA reads TGCAGTGCTAGAGATCTGAATTCACCCCTCCACTTT.

There are many counts of this clonotype. The chain has TRBV28 and TRBJ2-1; 9 nucleotides agree with TRBD1. Germline V gene lookup returns CDR1 MDHEN and CDR2 SYDVKM. The CDR3 loop spans 16 amino acids. J lost 4 bases, V lost 6 bases, and 10 bases had no gene match. CDR3 in amino acids: CASSLPGTGRYNEQFF. Here the CDR3 DNA reads TGTGCCAGCAGCCTGCCCGGGACAGGGAGGTACAATGAGCAGTTCTTC.

CDR3 region: CSAYKPWSTEAFF. The CDR3 DNA sequence: TGCAGTGCTTACAAACCCTGGAGCACTGAAGCTTTCTTT. This chain connects TRBV20-1 to TRBJ1-1; no firm D call. This CDR3 spans 13 amino acids. V gave up 5 bases and J gave up 4 bases, with 14 bases separating them. Germline V gene sequence: CDR1 DFQATT, CDR2 SNEGSKA (reference sequence).

This clonotype was counted a few times. The rearrangement uses TRBV6-1 and TRBJ1-4, with 11 bases lining up with TRBD1. The CDR3 totals 17 residues. The V gene end was trimmed by 6 bases and the J gene end by 5 bases; junction bases not matched to a gene: 11. The germline V gene has CDR1 MNHNS and CDR2 SASEGT. The CDR3 loop is CASSPGQGAVKNEKLFF. CDR3 nucleotide sequence: TGTGCCAGCAGCCCAGGACAGGGGGCTGTTAAAAATGAAAAACTGTTTTTT.

Many counts were recorded for this clonotype. The chain employs TRBV7-2 and TRBJ2-1; 7 bases fit TRBD1. V gave up 1 base and J gave up 7 bases; unmatched junction bases: 7. Germline V gene lookup returns CDR1 SGHTA and CDR2 FQGNSA. The CDR3 consists of 15 residues. The CDR3 nucleotides are TGTGCCAGCAGCTTAGGGGGACAGTTCTTAAATGAGCAGTTCTTC. It codes for CASSLGGQFLNEQFF.

The chain couples TRBV5-4 to TRBJ1-4; D is unclear. This CDR3 is 13 amino acids long. Germline V lookup: CDR1 SGHNT, CDR2 YYREEE (reference sequence). The V gene lost 5 bases and the J gene lost 7 bases, with 12 bases spanning the gap. This CDR3 reads CASSEEGLEKLFF. The CDR3 DNA is TGTGCCAGCAGTGAAGAGGGCCTTGAAAAACTGTTTTTT.

At least ten counts were recorded for this clonotype. The V gene is TRBV28, the J gene TRBJ2-1; tentatively, D is TRBD2 (6 bases). The germline V and J ends were trimmed by 11 bases and 3 bases, with 17 bases remaining between them. The length of the CDR3 is 14 residues. The germline V gene has CDR1 MDHEN and CDR2 SYDVKM. The CDR3 here is CALEEAGRYNEQFF. DNA for the CDR3: TGTGCCTTAGAGGAAGCGGGTCGCTACAATGAGCAGTTCTTC.

This clonotype was observed at least ten times. This chain joins TRBV13 and TRBJ2-5; D is undetermined. Germline CDR1 is PRHDT and CDR2 is FYEKMQ (reference sequence). The CDR3 loop spans 15 amino acids. V was trimmed by 4 bases and J by 0 bases, leaving 12 bases between them. CDR3 bases: TGTGCCAGCAGCTGGGTAAGGGAATACCAAGAGACCCAGTACTTC. Translating it yields CASSWVREYQETQYF.

Many counts were recorded for this clonotype. The chain recombines TRBV6-1 with TRBJ1-5; 7 bases agree with TRBD1. Germline assignment: CDR1 MNHNS and CDR2 SASEGT. After removal of 8 bases from V and 2 bases from J, the junction contained 9 bases not matched to a gene. The CDR3 length is 15 residues. CDR3 in DNA: TGTGCCAGCCAGCGACAGGGTGGAGGCAATCAGCCCCAGCATTTT. The encoded protein is CASQRQGGGNQPQHF.

This clonotype occurred a few times. V and J are TRBV7-9 and TRBJ1-2; 8 nucleotides agree with TRBD1. CDR3 length equals 16 residues. CDR1 and CDR2 (germline): SEHNR, FQNEAQ (reference sequence). J was trimmed by 1 base and V by 0 bases; bases with no gene match: 4. CDR3 residues: CASSLAQGDVNYGYTF. CDR3 in DNA: TGTGCCAGCAGCTTAGCACAGGGGGATGTTAACTATGGCTACACCTTC.

This clonotype was observed many times. The CDR3 DNA reads as TGCGCCAGCAGCTCGCCGGGACTAGCAGACTACGAGCAGTACTTC. This codes for CASSSPGLADYEQYF. V usage is TRBV5-1 and J usage is TRBJ2-7, with 9 bases lining up with TRBD2. With 3 bases clipped from V and 3 bases from J, the junction kept 7 bases outside the gene matches. CDR1 is SGHRS, CDR2 YFSETQ, per germline. This CDR3 region has 15 residues.

This clonotype was detected only a few times. The gene calls are TRBV20-1 and TRBJ1-6; D remains ambiguous. V was clipped by 3 bases and J by 4 bases, with 10 bases between them. Per the germline V gene, CDR1 is DFQATT and CDR2 is SNEGSKA (reference sequence). The CDR3 sequence is 14 residues long. CDR3 in DNA: TGCAGTGCTAGGGATGAACCTTATAATTCACCCCTCCACTTT. Its translation: CSARDEPYNSPLHF.

This clonotype was picked up many times. The genes are TRBV11-2 and TRBJ2-1, with 10 nucleotides matching TRBD2. The V segment lost 3 bases and the J segment 7 bases; nucleotides outside the gene matches: 6. The CDR3 sequence is 15 residues long. From germline, CDR1 is SGHAT and CDR2 FQNNGV. CDR3 coding DNA: TGTGCCAGCAGCTTGACCGGGACTAGCGAGAATGAGCAGTTCTTC. This encodes CASSLTGTSENEQFF.

This clonotype was counted only a few times. This chain joins TRBV7-9 and TRBJ2-1; no clear D gene. Germline loops: CDR1 SEHNR, CDR2 FQNEAQ (reference sequence). V lost 3 bases to trimming and J lost 7 bases, with 7 bases between them. The CDR3 has 12 residues. The chain's CDR3 is CASSFLVNEQFF. CDR3 DNA: TGTGCCAGCAGCTTCCTAGTAAATGAGCAGTTCTTC. The entire variable domain, with the rest obtained from reference TRBV7-9 and TRBJ2-1, is as follows: DTGVSQNPRHKITKRGQNVTFRCDPISEHNRLYWYRQTLGQGPEFLTYFQNEAQLEKSRLLSDRFSAERPKGSFSTLEIQRTEQGDSAMYLCASSFLVNEQFFGPGTRLTVL.

The chain links TRBV10-3 to TRBJ2-7; the match to TRBD2 covers 10 bases. The V gene end was trimmed by 5 bases and the J gene end by 3 bases; junction bases not matched to a gene: 7. CDR1 and CDR2 from the germline V gene are ENHRY and SYGVKD. CDR3 length: 15 residues. The CDR3 region is CAISTKAGGDYEQYF. The DNA of the CDR3 is TGTGCCATCAGTACCAAAGCGGGAGGGGACTACGAGCAGTACTTC.

This clonotype showed up many times. The rearrangement uses TRBV5-1 and TRBJ1-1; no clear D. V shed 2 bases and J shed 4 bases, with 9 bases lying between them. The length of the CDR3 is 13 residues. From germline, CDR1 is SGHRS and CDR2 YFSETQ. The CDR3 sequence is CASSFGQPTEAFF. The DNA for the CDR3 is TGCGCCAGCAGCTTTGGGCAGCCCACTGAAGCTTTCTTT.

This clonotype was counted ten times or more. The rearrangement uses TRBV30 and TRBJ2-7; unclear D gene. CDR1 and CDR2 (germline): GTSNPN, SVGIG (reference sequence). CDR3 length equals 15 residues. The ends were cut back, 0 bases at V and 2 bases at J, with 14 bases in the middle. The CDR3 bases are TGTGCCTGGAGTGTAGAGAGCCTTGGGACCTACGAGCAGTACTTC. Amino acids: CAWSVESLGTYEQYF.

This clonotype occurred a few times. The V and J genes are TRBV29-1 and TRBJ1-1, with TRBD1 identical over 9 bases. CDR1 is SQVTM, CDR2 ANQGSEA, per germline. The CDR3 is 14 amino acids. The trim removed 7 bases at V and 4 bases at J, leaving 10 bases unmatched. This CDR3 reads CSGGQGTKGTEAFF. In DNA form, the CDR3 reads TGCAGCGGCGGACAGGGGACGAAAGGCACTGAAGCTTTCTTT.

This clonotype was recorded at least ten times. The V and J genes are TRBV9 and TRBJ1-5, with 7 bases aligning to TRBD1. The ends lost 3 bases at V and 4 bases at J; junction bases unmatched: 7. Germline loops: CDR1 SGDLS, CDR2 YYNGEE. This CDR3 region has 15 residues. This CDR3 reads CASSATGTENQPQHF. In DNA, the CDR3 is TGTGCCAGCAGCGCCACCGGGACAGAGAATCAGCCCCAGCATTTT.

At least ten counts were recorded for this clonotype. The chain is built from TRBV5-1 and TRBJ1-1; 8 nucleotides agree with TRBD1. Germline-derived CDR1 and CDR2 are SGHRS and YFSETQ. With 0 bases clipped from V and 3 bases from J, the junction kept 10 bases outside the gene matches. The CDR3 totals 17 residues. CDR3 region: CASSLGWTGPGDTEAFF. CDR3 bases: TGCGCCAGCAGCTTGGGATGGACAGGGCCAGGGGACACTGAAGCTTTCTTT.

This clonotype was detected many times. The gene calls are TRBV30 and TRBJ2-7; D possibly corresponds to TRBD1 (5 bases). V was clipped by 3 bases and J by 0 bases, with 12 bases between them. Germline assignment: CDR1 GTSNPN and CDR2 SVGIG (reference sequence). The CDR3 sequence is 14 residues long. This CDR3 is CAWRAMTDSYEQYF. CDR3 DNA sequence: TGTGCCTGGAGAGCGATGACAGACTCCTACGAGCAGTACTTC.